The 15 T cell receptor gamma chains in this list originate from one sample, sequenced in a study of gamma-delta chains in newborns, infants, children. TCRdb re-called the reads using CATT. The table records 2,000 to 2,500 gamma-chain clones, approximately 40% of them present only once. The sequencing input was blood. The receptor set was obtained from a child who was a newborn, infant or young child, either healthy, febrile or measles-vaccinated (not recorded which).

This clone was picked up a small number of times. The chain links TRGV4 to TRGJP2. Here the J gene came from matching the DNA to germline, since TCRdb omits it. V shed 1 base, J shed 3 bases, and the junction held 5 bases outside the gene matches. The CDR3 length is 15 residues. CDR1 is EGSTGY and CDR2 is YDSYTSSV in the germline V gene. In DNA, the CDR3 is TGTGCCACCTGGGATGGCGGAGGTAGTGATTGGATCAAGACGTTT. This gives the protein CATWDGGGSDWIKTF.

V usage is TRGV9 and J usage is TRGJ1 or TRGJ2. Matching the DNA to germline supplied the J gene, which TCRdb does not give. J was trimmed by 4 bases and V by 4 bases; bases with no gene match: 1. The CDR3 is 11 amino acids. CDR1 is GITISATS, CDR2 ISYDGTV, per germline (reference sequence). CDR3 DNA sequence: TGTGCCTTGTGGGAATATTATAAGAAACTCTTT. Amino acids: CALWEYYKKLF.

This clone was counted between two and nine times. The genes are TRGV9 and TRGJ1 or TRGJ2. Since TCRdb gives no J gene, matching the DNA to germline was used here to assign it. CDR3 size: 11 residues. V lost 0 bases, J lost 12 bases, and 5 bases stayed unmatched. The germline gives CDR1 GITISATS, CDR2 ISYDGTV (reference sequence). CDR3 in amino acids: CALWEVRAKLF. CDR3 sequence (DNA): TGTGCCTTGTGGGAGGTGCGGGCGAAACTCTTT.

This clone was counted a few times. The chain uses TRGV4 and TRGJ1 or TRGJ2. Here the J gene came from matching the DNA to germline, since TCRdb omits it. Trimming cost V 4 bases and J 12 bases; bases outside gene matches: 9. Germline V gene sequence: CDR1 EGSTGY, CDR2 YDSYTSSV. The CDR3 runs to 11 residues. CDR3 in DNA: TGTGCCACCTGGGAAAAGGAGCTGAAACTCTTT. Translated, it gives CATWEKELKLF.

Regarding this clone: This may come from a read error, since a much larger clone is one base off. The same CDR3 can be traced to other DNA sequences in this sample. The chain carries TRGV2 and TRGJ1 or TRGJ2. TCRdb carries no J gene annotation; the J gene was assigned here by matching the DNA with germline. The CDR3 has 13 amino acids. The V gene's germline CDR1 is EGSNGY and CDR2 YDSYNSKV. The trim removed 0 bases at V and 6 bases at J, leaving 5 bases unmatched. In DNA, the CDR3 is TGTGCCACCTGGGACGGGCCGGGTTATAAGAAACTCTTT. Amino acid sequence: CATWDGPGYKKLF.

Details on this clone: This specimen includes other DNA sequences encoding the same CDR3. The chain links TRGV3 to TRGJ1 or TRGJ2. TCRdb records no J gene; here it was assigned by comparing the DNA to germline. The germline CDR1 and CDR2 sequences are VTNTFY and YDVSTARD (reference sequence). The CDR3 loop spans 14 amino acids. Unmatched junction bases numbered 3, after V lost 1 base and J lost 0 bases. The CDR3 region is CATWDSENYYKKLF. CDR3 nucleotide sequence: TGTGCCACCTGGGACAGCGAGAATTATTATAAGAAACTCTTT.

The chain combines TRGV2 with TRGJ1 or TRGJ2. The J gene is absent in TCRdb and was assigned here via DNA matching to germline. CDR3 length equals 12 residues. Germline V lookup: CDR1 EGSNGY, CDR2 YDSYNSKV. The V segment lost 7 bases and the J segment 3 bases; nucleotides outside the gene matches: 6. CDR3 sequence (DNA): TGTGCCACCTGTGATCGTTATTATAAGAAACTCTTT. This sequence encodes CATCDRYYKKLF.

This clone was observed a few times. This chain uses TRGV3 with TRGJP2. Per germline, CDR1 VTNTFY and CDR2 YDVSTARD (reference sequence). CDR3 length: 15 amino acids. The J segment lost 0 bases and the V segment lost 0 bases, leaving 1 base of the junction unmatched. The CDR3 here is CATWDRYSSDWIKTF. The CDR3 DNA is TGTGCCACCTGGGACAGGTATAGTAGTGATTGGATCAAGACGTTT.

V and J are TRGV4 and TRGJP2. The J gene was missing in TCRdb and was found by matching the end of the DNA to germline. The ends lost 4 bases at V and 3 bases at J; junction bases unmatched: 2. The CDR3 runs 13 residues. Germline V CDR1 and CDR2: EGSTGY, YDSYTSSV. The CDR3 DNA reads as TGTGCCACCTGGGAAGGTAGTGATTGGATCAAGACGTTT. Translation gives CATWEGSDWIKTF.

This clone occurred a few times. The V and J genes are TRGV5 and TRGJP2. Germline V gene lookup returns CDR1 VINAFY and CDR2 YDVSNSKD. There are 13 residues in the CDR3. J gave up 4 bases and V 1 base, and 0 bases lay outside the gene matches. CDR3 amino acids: CATWDSSDWIKTF. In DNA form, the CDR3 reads TGTGCCACCTGGGACAGTAGTGATTGGATCAAGACGTTT.

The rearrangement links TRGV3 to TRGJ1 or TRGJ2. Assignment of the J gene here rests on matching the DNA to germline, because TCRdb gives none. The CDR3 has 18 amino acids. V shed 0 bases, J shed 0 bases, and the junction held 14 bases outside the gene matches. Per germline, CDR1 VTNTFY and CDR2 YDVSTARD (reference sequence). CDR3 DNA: TGTGCCACCTGGGACAGGCATAGGCACGGGCAGAATTATTATAAGAAACTCTTT. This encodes CATWDRHRHGQNYYKKLF.

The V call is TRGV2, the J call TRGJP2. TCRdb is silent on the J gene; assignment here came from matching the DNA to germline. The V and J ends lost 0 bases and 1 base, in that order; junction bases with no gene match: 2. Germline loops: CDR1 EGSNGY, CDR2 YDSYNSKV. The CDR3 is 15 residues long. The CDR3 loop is CATWDGTSSDWIKTF. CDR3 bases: TGTGCCACCTGGGACGGGACTAGTAGTGATTGGATCAAGACGTTT.

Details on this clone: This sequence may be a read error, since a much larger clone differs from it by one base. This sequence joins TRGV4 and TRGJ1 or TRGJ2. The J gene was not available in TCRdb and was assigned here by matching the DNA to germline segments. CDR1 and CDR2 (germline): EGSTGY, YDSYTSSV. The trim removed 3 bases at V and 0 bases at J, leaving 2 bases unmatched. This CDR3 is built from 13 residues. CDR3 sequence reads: CATWDTNYYKKLF. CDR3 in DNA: TGTGCCACCTGGGATACGAATTATTATAAGAAACTCTTT.

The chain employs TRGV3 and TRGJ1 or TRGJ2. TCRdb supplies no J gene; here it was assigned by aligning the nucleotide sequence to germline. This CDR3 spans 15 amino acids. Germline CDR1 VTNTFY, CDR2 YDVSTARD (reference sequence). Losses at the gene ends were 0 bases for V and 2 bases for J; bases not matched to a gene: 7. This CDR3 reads CATWDRLSDYYKKLF. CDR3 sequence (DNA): TGTGCCACCTGGGACAGGCTCTCAGATTATTATAAGAAACTCTTT.

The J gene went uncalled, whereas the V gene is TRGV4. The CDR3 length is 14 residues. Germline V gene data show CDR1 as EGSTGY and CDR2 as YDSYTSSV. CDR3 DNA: TGTGCCACCTGGGAGAGGCTTCTTGATAATAAGAAACTATTT. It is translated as CATWERLLDNKKLF.